Listed here are 19 T cell receptor beta chains from one sample, sequenced in a study of T-cell reconstitution after alpha-beta-depleted transplantation in children (dated by TCRdb to about 2016). The library was obtained by PCR. TCRdb names Illumina HiSeq 2500 as the instrument used. Molecular barcoding was employed in the preparation of TCR libraries, with unique molecular identifiers being used to normalize TCRbeta repertoire quantification. TCRdb took the public reads, trimmed them with fastp at Q25, ran MiXCR for clone calling and kept in-frame beta chains. Entries that share a CDR3 protein sequence are merged under the most common genes and DNA. This sample is represented by about 980,000 distinct CDR3 sequences; 25% to 35% of them were singletons. The ten largest clones take up roughly 30% of the sample. Interpreted using the paper, the treatment or condition label stands for: allogeneic hematopoietic cell transplantation with graft depleted of TCRalphabeta T cells and CD19 B cells.

Specimen: PBMCs, mostly from graft donor cells, collected 360 days after TCRalphabeta/CD19-depleted stem cell transplant. These receptors all come from a boy under two years old who had a stem cell transplant for SCID, so the T cells may come from the graft donor.

The chain is built from TRBV4-2 and TRBJ2-3; no reliable D call. There are 15 residues in the CDR3. V lost 5 bases and J 1 base, leaving 13 bases between the germline ends. Germline V gene lookup returns CDR1 LGHNA and CDR2 YNFKEQ. Written as DNA, the CDR3 is TGTGCCAGCAGCTCCTTAGGAGCAGGCACAGATACGCAGTATTTT. It translates to CASSSLGAGTDTQYF.

This clonotype was observed a handful of times. This rearrangement joins TRBV7-9 to TRBJ2-3; D is ambiguous. V was pared by 4 bases and J by 9 bases, with 8 bases between. The CDR3 consists of 11 residues. Germline CDR1 is SEHNR and CDR2 is FQNEAQ (reference sequence). The CDR3 DNA sequence: TGTGCCAGCAGCTCTTTCGGAACGCAGTATTTT. It translates to CASSSFGTQYF. Supplemented by reference TRBV7-9 and TRBJ2-3, the full variable domain reads DTGVSQNPRHKITKRGQNVTFRCDPISEHNRLYWYRQTLGQGPEFLTYFQNEAQLEKSRLLSDRFSAERPKGSFSTLEIQRTEQGDSAMYLCASSSFGTQYFGPGTRLTVL.

Worth noting for this clonotype: A much bigger clone sits one base away, suggesting this may be a read error. CDR3 DNA sequence: TGCAGTGCTGAGAGCACAGATACGCAGTATTTT. Amino acids: CSAESTDTQYF. The rearrangement links TRBV20-1 to TRBJ2-3; D remains ambiguous. Germline V gene data show CDR1 as DFQATT and CDR2 as SNEGSKA (reference sequence). V was trimmed by 5 bases and J by 0 bases, leaving 3 bases between them. This CDR3 spans 11 amino acids.

The chain uses TRBV7-9 and TRBJ2-1; D call uncertain. Germline CDR1 SEHNR, CDR2 FQNEAQ (reference sequence). The CDR3 is 13 residues long. V shed 5 bases and J shed 8 bases, with 13 bases lying between them. The CDR3 is CASSIWGLDEQFF. As DNA, the CDR3 is TGTGCCAGCAGCATCTGGGGTCTGGATGAGCAGTTCTTC.

This clonotype was seen many times. J is TRBJ2-7 and V is TRBV5-6; 7 bases fit TRBD1. This CDR3 is built from 14 residues. V lost 4 bases and J lost 3; bases outside the gene matches: 7. Looked up from germline, CDR1 is SGHDT and CDR2 is YYEEEE. The CDR3 spells CASSRFRDSYEQYF. The CDR3 DNA is TGTGCCAGCAGCAGATTCAGGGACAGCTACGAGCAGTACTTC.

The chain uses TRBV4-1 and TRBJ2-1; 7 bases line up with TRBD2. With 1 base clipped from V and 5 bases from J, the junction kept 11 bases outside the gene matches. The CDR3 runs to 17 residues. The germline V gene encodes CDR1 MGHRA and CDR2 YSYEKL. The CDR3 is CASSQGPTGLPNNEQFF. Written as DNA, the CDR3 is TGCGCCAGCAGCCAAGGACCCACGGGACTACCTAACAATGAGCAGTTCTTC.

This clonotype was seen many times. V and J are TRBV28 and TRBJ1-1; possible D gene TRBD1, 5 bases. Trimming removed 3 bases at V and 3 bases at J, with 17 bases between. CDR1 and CDR2 (germline): MDHEN, SYDVKM. There are 16 residues in the CDR3. CDR3 DNA sequence: TGTGCCAGCAGTTTCGGACACTTAACGGGGGACACTGAAGCTTTCTTT. Residues: CASSFGHLTGDTEAFF. Full variable domain (remainder filled in from reference TRBV28 and TRBJ1-1): DVKVTQSSRYLVKRTGEKVFLECVQDMDHENMFWYRQDPGLGLRLIYFSYDVKMKEKGDIPEGYSVSREKKERFSLILESASTNQTSMYLCASSFGHLTGDTEAFFGQGTRLTVV.

This clonotype was counted a few times. This sequence joins TRBV20-1 and TRBJ2-5, with 7 bases lining up with TRBD2. The CDR3 has 13 amino acids. CDR1 is DFQATT, CDR2 SNEGSKA, per germline (reference sequence). The V segment lost 3 bases and the J segment 5 bases; nucleotides outside the gene matches: 6. The CDR3 region is CSASVGGKETQYF. The CDR3 DNA follows: TGCAGTGCTAGCGTGGGGGGGAAGGAGACCCAGTACTTC.

V usage is TRBV4-2 and J usage is TRBJ2-7; 7 bases agree with TRBD1. The CDR3 sequence is 14 residues long. Germline V lookup: CDR1 LGHNA, CDR2 YNFKEQ. The V gene end was trimmed by 4 bases and the J gene end by 5 bases; junction bases not matched to a gene: 8. The CDR3 nucleotides read TGTGCCAGCAGCCGAACGGACAGGCCAAACGAGCAGTACTTC. This encodes CASSRTDRPNEQYF.

The J gene is TRBJ2-7, the V gene TRBV7-9; D is undetermined. CDR1 is SEHNR and CDR2 is FQNEAQ in the germline V gene (reference sequence). With 6 bases removed from V and 3 bases from J, the gap between germline ends came to 12 bases. CDR3 length: 13 residues. CDR3: CASSPASHYEQYF. In DNA form, the CDR3 reads TGTGCCAGCAGTCCCGCCTCCCACTACGAGCAGTACTTC.

The chain is built from TRBV5-1 and TRBJ2-1; D possibly corresponds to TRBD1 (6 bases). Trimming cost V 0 bases and J 5 bases, with 9 bases left between them. Germline loops: CDR1 SGHRS, CDR2 YFSETQ. The CDR3 sequence is 14 residues long. The CDR3 loop is CASSLVAGDNEQFF. CDR3 bases: TGCGCCAGCAGCTTGGTGGCAGGGGACAATGAGCAGTTCTTC.

This chain uses TRBV5-5 with TRBJ2-7; TRBD1 aligns across 12 bases. With V trimmed by 4 bases and J by 6 bases, 5 bases remained unmatched. This CDR3 has 14 amino acids. CDR1 is SGHKS and CDR2 is YYEKEE in the germline V gene (reference sequence). CDR3 amino acids: CASSPGQGALEQYF. CDR3 coding DNA: TGTGCCAGCAGCCCGGGACAGGGGGCTCTCGAGCAGTACTTC.

J is TRBJ2-2 and V is TRBV6-6, with TRBD2 as a possible D gene (5 bases). The germline V gene encodes CDR1 MNHNY and CDR2 SVGAGI (reference sequence). This CDR3 is 10 amino acids long. This CDR3 reads CAARDGELFF. Here the CDR3 DNA reads TGTGCGGCCCGGGACGGGGAGCTGTTTTTT.

This clonotype appeared a few times. V gene TRBV24-1 combines with J gene TRBJ1-2; weak D call: TRBD1 (6 bases). The CDR3 spans 13 residues. CDR1 and CDR2 (germline): KGHDR, SFDVKD. The germline V and J ends were trimmed by 5 bases and 5 bases, with 11 bases remaining between them. DNA of the CDR3: TGTGCCACCAGTGGATACAGGGTTTATGGCTACACCTTC. Translating gives CATSGYRVYGYTF.

The sample holds a few counts of this clonotype. This chain joins TRBV28 and TRBJ1-2, with TRBD1 matching over 12 bases. CDR3 length: 16 residues. V trimming: 1 base; J trimming: 3 bases; junction bases outside the gene matches: 3. Germline V gives CDR1 MDHEN, CDR2 SYDVKM. The CDR3 DNA reads TGTGCCAGCAGTTTATTAGGGACAGGGGGCGACTATGGCTACACCTTC. Translation gives CASSLLGTGGDYGYTF.

J is TRBJ2-7 and V is TRBV12-3 or TRBV12-4; 10 bases map to TRBD1. The V and J ends lost 5 bases and 5 bases, in that order; junction bases with no gene match: 12. The CDR3 loop spans 16 amino acids. CDR3 sequence reads: CASSPTGTGASDEQYF. CDR3 DNA: TGTGCCAGCAGTCCGACCGGGACAGGGGCATCCGACGAGCAGTACTTC.

The chain carries TRBV20-1 and TRBJ1-1; D might be TRBD1 (6 bases). Germline values: CDR1 DFQATT, CDR2 SNEGSKA (reference sequence). The CDR3 runs to 13 residues. Between the trimmed V and J ends, which lost 1 base and 6 bases, there was a span of 12 bases. The CDR3 protein is CSARGGAGPEAFF. In nucleotides, the CDR3 is TGCAGTGCTAGAGGGGGGGCGGGACCTGAAGCTTTCTTT.

The rearrangement links TRBV7-2 to TRBJ2-1; D is uncertain. Germline CDR1 SGHTA, CDR2 FQGNSA. The V end lost 5 bases, the J end lost 4 bases, and 12 bases lay between the germline ends. The CDR3 loop spans 14 amino acids. The CDR3 DNA reads as TGTGCCAGCAGCCCTTCGACTTCGTACAATGAGCAGTTCTTC. Translation: CASSPSTSYNEQFF.

V is TRBV28 and J is TRBJ1-3, with 11 nucleotides matching TRBD1. CDR3 length: 16 amino acids. Trimming took 2 bases from V and 5 from J; bases not matched to a gene: 5. From germline, CDR1 is MDHEN and CDR2 SYDVKM. The CDR3 is CASSLSGQGARNTIYF. CDR3 sequence (DNA): TGTGCCAGCAGTTTAAGCGGACAGGGGGCAAGAAACACCATATATTTT.